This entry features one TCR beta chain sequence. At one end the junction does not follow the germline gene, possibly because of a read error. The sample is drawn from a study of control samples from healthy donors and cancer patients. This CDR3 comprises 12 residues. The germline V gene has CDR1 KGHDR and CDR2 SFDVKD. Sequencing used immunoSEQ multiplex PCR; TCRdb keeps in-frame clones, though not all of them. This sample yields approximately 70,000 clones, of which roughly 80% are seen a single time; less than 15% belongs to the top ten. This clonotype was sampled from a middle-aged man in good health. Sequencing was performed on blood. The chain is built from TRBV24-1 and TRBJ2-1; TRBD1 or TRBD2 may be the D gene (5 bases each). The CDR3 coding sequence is TGTGCCACCAGTGACCCTGGGGGTGTGGGGATCTTC. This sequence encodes CATSDPGGVGIF.